Shown below are 29 T cell receptor beta chains from a single sample sequenced in a study of breast tumors, draining lymph nodes, adjacent tissues. One entry per CDR3 protein results from TCRdb running MiXCR on the multiplex PCR reads. The table records roughly 130,000 distinct CDR3 sequences, just under 20% of them present only once. Axillary draining lymph nodes of breast cancer patients supplied the node samples. The sequenced sample was axillary lymph node tissue. Every receptor here comes from a female donor with breast cancer. Some clones in this sample may be carry-over from other donors' samples.

This clonotype was detected ten times or more. The chain couples TRBV6-5 to TRBJ2-3; D might be TRBD1 (5 bases). Trimming cost V 7 bases and J 2 bases, with 10 bases left between them. The CDR3 is 13 amino acids. Germline values: CDR1 MNHEY, CDR2 SVGAGI. DNA for the CDR3: TGTGCCAGCAAGGGGCAGAACACAGATACGCAGTATTTT. Translation: CASKGQNTDTQYF.

There are many counts of this clonotype. The genes are TRBV7-3 and TRBJ2-2, with D uncertain. Germline-derived CDR1 and CDR2 are SGHTA and FQGTGA. Between the trimmed V and J ends, which lost 1 base and 1 base, there was a span of 4 bases. There are 14 residues in the CDR3. The CDR3 region is CASSLMMNTGELFF. The DNA for the CDR3 is TGTGCCAGCAGCTTAATGATGAACACCGGGGAGCTGTTTTTT.

This clonotype was seen many times. The chain is built from TRBV9 and TRBJ1-4; D is unclear. The germline V and J ends were trimmed by 6 bases and 7 bases, with 13 bases remaining between them. The CDR3 has 13 residues. CDR1 is SGDLS, CDR2 YYNGEE, per germline. This chain's CDR3 is CASTLIKAEKLFF. CDR3 nucleotide sequence: TGTGCCAGCACCCTAATCAAAGCTGAAAAACTGTTTTTT.

Many counts were recorded for this clonotype. This sequence joins TRBV4-2 and TRBJ2-1; 9 bases match TRBD2. In germline, CDR1 is LGHNA, CDR2 YNFKEQ. The V and J ends lost 4 bases and 10 bases, in that order; junction bases with no gene match: 8. CDR3 length equals 14 residues. CDR3 sequence reads: CASSLLAGALEQFF. The CDR3, as DNA: TGTGCCAGCAGCCTACTAGCGGGTGCTCTCGAGCAGTTCTTC.

Many counts were recorded for this clonotype. The chain carries TRBV4-1 and TRBJ2-1, with 7 nucleotides matching TRBD2. The ends lost 4 bases at V and 10 bases at J; junction bases unmatched: 7. From germline, CDR1 is MGHRA and CDR2 YSYEKL. This CDR3 is 13 amino acids long. This CDR3 is CASSLGEGREQFF. CDR3 nucleotide sequence: TGCGCCAGCAGCCTCGGGGAGGGCCGGGAGCAGTTCTTC.

This clonotype showed up many times. The chain joins TRBV6-1 to TRBJ1-2; D gene uncertain. The CDR3 spans 16 residues. With 5 bases removed from V and 3 bases from J, the gap between germline ends came to 19 bases. Germline V gene lookup returns CDR1 MNHNS and CDR2 SASEGT. The CDR3 sequence: CASSLGAVNPDYGYTF. As DNA, the CDR3 is TGTGCCAGCAGTTTGGGCGCAGTGAATCCCGACTATGGCTACACCTTC.

About this clonotype itself: A much larger clone is a single base away; this may be a read error. The CDR3 loop reads CASSLGLGLLGTGTQYF. The CDR3 bases are TGTGCCAGCAGCTTAGGCCTGGGCCTCCTTGGCACAGGTACGCAGTATTTT. The V call is TRBV7-9, the J call TRBJ2-3; a possible D gene is TRBD1 (5 bases). Germline CDR1 and CDR2: SEHNR and FQNEAQ (reference sequence). CDR3 length equals 17 residues.

This clonotype was counted between two and nine times. V usage is TRBV6-1 and J usage is TRBJ1-4; D gene ambiguous. Per the germline V gene, CDR1 is MNHNS and CDR2 is SASEGT. CDR3 size: 15 residues. V lost 3 bases to trimming and J lost 4 bases, with 12 bases between them. CDR3 amino acids: CASSDESRNNEKLFF. The CDR3 DNA reads as TGTGCCAGCAGTGACGAAAGTAGGAATAATGAAAAACTGTTTTTT.

This clonotype was observed a handful of times. The chain joins TRBV5-5 to TRBJ2-2; D may be TRBD1 or TRBD2 (6 bases each). Germline loops: CDR1 SGHKS, CDR2 YYEKEE (reference sequence). V dropped 4 bases and J dropped 2 bases, with 12 bases sitting between them. The CDR3 totals 15 residues. The CDR3 region has the DNA TGTGCCAGCAGCCCGGGGGACACCAACACCGGGGAGCTGTTTTTT. Translating it yields CASSPGDTNTGELFF. The whole variable domain, filled in from reference TRBV5-5 and TRBJ2-2, reads DAGVTQSPTHLIKTRGQQVTLRCSPISGHKSVSWYQQVLGQGPQFIFQYYEKEERGRGNFPDRFSARQFPNYSSELNVNALLLGDSALYLCASSPGDTNTGELFFGEGSRLTVL.

At least ten counts were recorded for this clonotype. J is TRBJ2-7 and V is TRBV7-6; 7 bases agree with TRBD1. V was pared by 5 bases and J by 3 bases, with 16 bases of the junction left unmatched. The CDR3 contains 17 residues. Per germline, CDR1 SGHVS and CDR2 FNYEAQ. The CDR3 nucleotides read TGTGCCAGCAGCCCGCAGATATCCTGGACAGGCCACTACGAGCAGTACTTC. Amino acids: CASSPQISWTGHYEQYF.

Of note for this clonotype: Mismatch with germline at one junction end may stem from a read error. CDR3 sequence reads: CASGLGQGYERYF. The CDR3 bases are TGTGCCAGCGGCTTAGGACAGGGGTACGAGCGGTACTTC. The chain carries TRBV13 and TRBJ2-7, with 9 bases that match TRBD1. The CDR3 sequence is 13 residues long. The germline V gene encodes CDR1 PRHDT and CDR2 FYEKMQ (reference sequence).

This clonotype was detected many times. The V call is TRBV7-2, the J call TRBJ2-1; TRBD1 might be the D (5 bases). The CDR3 is made up of 15 amino acids. V gave up 5 bases and J gave up 7 bases, with 18 bases separating them. Per the germline V gene, CDR1 is SGHTA and CDR2 is FQGNSA. In DNA form, the CDR3 reads TGTGCCAGCAGCCCCCCGTATCCCCAGGGTAATGAGCAGTTCTTC. Residues: CASSPPYPQGNEQFF.

This clonotype was seen more than once but under ten times. The chain links TRBV2 to TRBJ1-1; maybe TRBD1 (6 bases). Trimming cost V 6 bases and J 7 bases, with 15 bases left between them. The CDR3 consists of 13 residues. CDR1 and CDR2 (germline): SNHLY, FYNNEI. The DNA of the CDR3 is TGTGCCAGCAGCTACAGGGAGTTCGGTGAAGCTTTCTTT. Its translation is CASSYREFGEAFF. Full variable domain (remainder filled in from reference TRBV2 and TRBJ1-1): EPEVTQTPSHQVTQMGQEVILRCVPISNHLYFYWYRQILGQKVEFLVSFYNNEISEKSEIFDDQFSVERPDGSNFTLKIRSTKLEDSAMYFCASSYREFGEAFFGQGTRLTVV.

In regard to this clonotype: A read error may account for a junction end that differs from germline. The V gene is TRBV6-1, the J gene TRBJ2-5; D possibly corresponds to TRBD1 (6 bases). The CDR3 is made up of 13 amino acids. In germline, CDR1 is MNHNS, CDR2 SASEGT. The DNA for the CDR3 is TGTGCCAGCAGGAACCAGGGGCTTGAGACCCAGCACTTC. It is translated as CASRNQGLETQHF.

The rearrangement joins TRBV7-9 to TRBJ1-1; D unresolved. Trimming cost V 7 bases and J 0 bases, with 9 bases left between them. The CDR3 extends over 13 amino acids. The germline V gene encodes CDR1 SEHNR and CDR2 FQNEAQ (reference sequence). The CDR3 spells CASTETLNTEAFF. DNA for the CDR3: TGTGCCAGCACAGAAACTTTGAACACTGAAGCTTTCTTT.

This clonotype was recorded many times. This chain uses TRBV24-1 with TRBJ2-5; 11 bases fit TRBD1. The CDR3 consists of 15 residues. Germline V gene sequence: CDR1 KGHDR, CDR2 SFDVKD. V shed 3 bases, J shed 1 base, and the junction held 0 bases outside the gene matches. The DNA for the CDR3 is TGTGCCACCAGTGATGGGACAGGGGGCCAAGAGACCCAGTACTTC. It yields the protein CATSDGTGGQETQYF.

Concerning this clonotype itself: One base away lies a much larger clone, so this may be a sequencing read error. The chain carries TRBV5-1 and TRBJ2-1; TRBD2 matches 9 bases. The germline CDR1 and CDR2 sequences are SGHRS and YFSETQ. CDR3 size: 15 residues. The CDR3 protein is CAGSDGTSWSNEQFF. In DNA form, the CDR3 reads TGCGCCGGCAGCGACGGGACTAGCTGGTCGAATGAGCAGTTCTTC.

This clonotype was counted at least ten times. The V gene is TRBV6-5, the J gene TRBJ2-7; D remains unclear. The germline V gene has CDR1 MNHEY and CDR2 SVGAGI. V was clipped by 0 bases and J by 2 bases, with 5 bases between them. This CDR3 region has 13 residues. The CDR3 spells CASSYSGTYEQYF. The CDR3 DNA reads as TGTGCCAGCAGTTACTCGGGCACCTACGAGCAGTACTTC.

This clonotype was counted ten times or more. This rearrangement joins TRBV4-1 to TRBJ2-3, with 9 bases fitting TRBD2. The V segment lost 1 base and the J segment 0 bases; nucleotides outside the gene matches: 5. This CDR3 has 17 residues. The germline CDR1 and CDR2 sequences are MGHRA and YSYEKL. CDR3 sequence (DNA): TGCGCCAGCAGCCAAGCCAAGGGACTAGCTAGCACAGATACGCAGTATTTT. Translated, it gives CASSQAKGLASTDTQYF.

J is TRBJ2-5 and V is TRBV7-6; D gene unclear. The CDR3 is 13 amino acids. The germline CDR1 and CDR2 sequences are SGHVS and FNYEAQ. Trimming removed 3 bases from V and 2 bases from J, with 7 bases in between. CDR3 loop: CASSLNIQETQYF. The DNA of the CDR3 is TGTGCCAGCAGCTTGAACATTCAAGAGACCCAGTACTTC.

This clonotype was found a few times. The chain has TRBV19 and TRBJ2-5; D unclear. Looked up from germline, CDR1 is LNHDA and CDR2 is SQIVND (reference sequence). The CDR3 runs 13 residues. Trimming removed 5 bases at V and 5 bases at J, with 12 bases between. The CDR3 spells CASSLRMGETQYF. Here the CDR3 DNA reads TGTGCCAGTAGTCTCAGAATGGGGGAGACCCAGTACTTC. The complete variable domain, with remaining parts taken from reference TRBV19 and TRBJ2-5, reads DGGITQSPKYLFRKEGQNVTLSCEQNLNHDAMYWYRQDPGQGLRLIYYSQIVNDFQKGDIAEGYSVSREKKESFPLTVTSAQKNPTAFYLCASSLRMGETQYFGPGTRLLVL.

With respect to this clonotype: This clone may be a read error of a much larger clone one base away. The V and J genes are TRBV15 and TRBJ2-7, with D possibly being TRBD2 (5 bases). Germline V gene data show CDR1 as LNHNV and CDR2 as YYDKDF (reference sequence). The CDR3 extends over 14 amino acids. V gave up 2 bases and J gave up 4 bases, with 12 bases separating them. In DNA, the CDR3 is TGTGCCACCAGCAGACCGGCGGGCGGTTACGAGCAGTACTTC. Translation: CATSRPAGGYEQYF. Looking up the rest from reference TRBV15 and TRBJ2-7 gives the full variable domain: DAMVIQNPRYQVTQFGKPVTLSCSQTLNHNVMYWYQQKSSQAPKLLFHYYDKDFNNEADTPDNFQSRRPNTSFCFLDIRSPGLGDTAMYLCATSRPAGGYEQYFGPGTRLTVT.

This clonotype was observed at least ten times. The chain employs TRBV19 and TRBJ2-3; possible D gene TRBD2, 5 bases. Trimming removed 3 bases from V and 3 bases from J, with 16 bases in between. Germline loops: CDR1 LNHDA, CDR2 SQIVND (reference sequence). This CDR3 has 16 amino acids. The CDR3: CASSIGGSVPTDTQYF. The CDR3 DNA reads as TGTGCCAGTAGTATCGGTGGGAGTGTCCCAACAGATACGCAGTATTTT. The whole variable domain, remainder taken from reference TRBV19 and TRBJ2-3, is DGGITQSPKYLFRKEGQNVTLSCEQNLNHDAMYWYRQDPGQGLRLIYYSQIVNDFQKGDIAEGYSVSREKKESFPLTVTSAQKNPTAFYLCASSIGGSVPTDTQYFGPGTRLTVL.

This clonotype was seen more than once but under ten times. The CDR3 loop is CASMRGDSEKLFF. For the CDR3, the DNA is TGTGCCAGTATGCGGGGGGATTCTGAAAAACTGTTTTTT. The chain joins TRBV19 to TRBJ1-4; possibly TRBD1 for D (5 bases). Germline-derived CDR1 and CDR2 are LNHDA and SQIVND (reference sequence). CDR3 size: 13 residues. V lost 7 bases and J lost 7, with 13 bases in between. The full variable domain, in which reference TRBV19 and TRBJ1-4 provide the parts outside the CDR3, is DGGITQSPKYLFRKEGQNVTLSCEQNLNHDAMYWYRQDPGQGLRLIYYSQIVNDFQKGDIAEGYSVSREKKESFPLTVTSAQKNPTAFYLCASMRGDSEKLFFGSGTQLSVL.

Remarks on this clonotype: A much more abundant neighbour one base away suggests this may be a read error. The CDR3, as DNA: TGTGCCACGGACCAAAGCGCAGATACGCAGTATTTT. It yields the protein CATDQSADTQYF. The chain has TRBV6-6 and TRBJ2-3; no clear D gene. The CDR3 contains 12 residues. Germline V gives CDR1 MNHNY, CDR2 SVGAGI (reference sequence). Trimming shortened V by 10 bases and J by 4 bases, and 12 bases separated the two germline ends.

This chain uses TRBV5-4 with TRBJ2-4; D is perhaps TRBD1 (5 bases). Looked up from germline, CDR1 is SGHNT and CDR2 is YYREEE (reference sequence). The CDR3 totals 15 residues. Trimming cost V 0 bases and J 3 bases, with 10 bases left between them. CDR3 residues: CASSLAPGHKNIQYF. Here the CDR3 DNA reads TGTGCCAGCAGCTTGGCTCCAGGGCACAAAAACATTCAGTACTTC.

Ten or more counts support this clonotype. V and J are TRBV6-1 and TRBJ1-3, with D unresolved. V was pared by 2 bases and J by 0 bases, with 8 bases between. Germline V CDR1 and CDR2: MNHNS, SASEGT. CDR3 length: 15 amino acids. CDR3 residues: CASSESRNSGNTIYF. CDR3 sequence (DNA): TGTGCCAGCAGTGAATCCCGCAACTCTGGAAACACCATATATTTT.

As DNA, the CDR3 is TGTGCCAGTAGCCGAGCGGGAGAAACCTACGAGCAGTACTTC. This sequence encodes CASSRAGETYEQYF. This chain uses TRBV28 with TRBJ2-7; TRBD2 matches at 8 bases. Germline loops: CDR1 MDHEN, CDR2 SYDVKM. With V trimmed by 9 bases and J by 2 bases, 9 bases remained unmatched. The CDR3 is 14 residues long. The entire variable domain, with the rest obtained from reference TRBV28 and TRBJ2-7, is as follows: DVKVTQSSRYLVKRTGEKVFLECVQDMDHENMFWYRQDPGLGLRLIYFSYDVKMKEKGDIPEGYSVSREKKERFSLILESASTNQTSMYLCASSRAGETYEQYFGPGTRLTVT.

By share, this clonotype ranks as medium-sized. The V and J genes are TRBV2 and TRBJ1-6, with D possibly matching TRBD1 (6 bases). From germline, CDR1 is SNHLY and CDR2 FYNNEI. Trimming removed 6 bases from V and 4 bases from J, with 22 bases in between. This CDR3 has 18 residues. In DNA form, the CDR3 reads TGTGCCAGCAGCCTGACAGGTTTGACAGCCTCGTATAATTCACCCCTCCACTTT. Its translation is CASSLTGLTASYNSPLHF.